This record covers a single T cell receptor (beta chain). Its matching antigen is unknown. This specimen comes from a study of T cell responses to AZD1222 COVID-19 vaccine. Measured with immunoSEQ multiplex PCR; TCRdb has only the in-frame clones, and not every one. The sample includes around 120,000 clones, around 84% seen only once; the top ten take 6.5% to 9.5%. The study, taken as a whole, reports: The number of AZD1222 recipients seropositive at baseline was only 6 or 7. Donors were largely white British and mainly female; clonal diversity was possibly underestimated. No repertoire was sampled before or during the peak T cell response, only after it. Spike regions recognized by vaccine-associated CD4 TCRs spanned the protein, led by 160-218 and 743-854.

The input for sequencing was peripheral blood, taken on day 0 of AZD1222 vaccination. This clonotype was sampled from an adult in good health.

CDR3 loop: CSVEKGFAGETQYF. For the CDR3, the DNA is TGCAGCGTTGAAAAGGGGTTCGCGGGAGAGACCCAGTACTTC. V is TRBV29-1 and J is TRBJ2-5; D could derive from TRBD1 or TRBD2 (5 bases each). Between the trimmed V and J ends, which lost 2 bases and 4 bases, there was a span of 14 bases. The CDR3 runs 14 residues. Germline lookup yields CDR1 SQVTM and CDR2 ANQGSEA.